This T cell receptor (beta chain) came from a study of identical twins. V was pared by 4 bases and J by 1 base, with 8 bases between. Germline assignment: CDR1 LGHDT and CDR2 YNNKEL (reference sequence). The CDR3 has 14 residues. This clonotype was seen at least ten times. All donors comprised healthy Caucasians. A universal primer binding site was introduced by template switching. The final cDNA contained unique molecular identifiers. TCRdb redid the calling of the 5' RACE reads with MiXCR, one entry per CDR3 protein. The table includes around 490,000 distinct CDR3 sequences, approximately 14% detected once. In addition, the sample was reused for a study of yellow fever vaccine responses in identical twins.

This sequence originates from a woman between 18 and 29 years old in good health. J is TRBJ2-1 and V is TRBV3-1; D gene uncertain. Sequenced: CD4+ T cells sorted from blood. The DNA for the CDR3 is TGTGCCAGCAGCCGCACAACTTCCTACAATGAGCAGTTCTTC. Translating gives CASSRTTSYNEQFF.